These T cell receptor beta chains were read from a single sample in a study of blood T cell repertoires in COVID-19. TCRdb keeps only in-frame clones here, not all; method: immunoSEQ multiplex PCR. The sample holds hundreds of thousands of clones, approximately 86% seen once. Sequencing was performed on peripheral blood. The receptors derive from a woman between 70 and 85 years old with COVID-19, enrolled during active disease. Each CDR3 is given without its conserved first and last residue. Fields, in order: CDR3 protein, V gene, J gene, CDR3 length.

CDR3aa: ASSFRAGDQPQH; v_gene: TRBV7-2; j_gene: TRBJ1-5; len: 12
CDR3aa: ASSRTLRDRNGYT; v_gene: TRBV6-2/TRBV6-3; j_gene: TRBJ1-2; len: 13
CDR3aa: ASRGTALRSEQF; v_gene: TRBV27; j_gene: TRBJ2-1; len: 12
CDR3aa: ASTLGGGDEQY; v_gene: TRBV2; j_gene: TRBJ2-7; len: 11
CDR3aa: ASSLRGANSPLH; v_gene: TRBV5-4; j_gene: TRBJ1-6; len: 12
CDR3aa: ASSLGASDSPLH; v_gene: TRBV27; j_gene: TRBJ1-6; len: 12
CDR3aa: SARVLEKLF; v_gene: TRBV20-1; j_gene: TRBJ1-4; len: 9
CDR3aa: ASSVMAGGSGNTIY; v_gene: TRBV9; j_gene: TRBJ1-3; len: 14
CDR3aa: ASSQPSGGNEQY; v_gene: TRBV19; j_gene: TRBJ2-7; len: 12
CDR3aa: ASSFEPGYTEAF; v_gene: TRBV5-6; j_gene: TRBJ1-1; len: 12
CDR3aa: ASSEGGGLREPQH; v_gene: TRBV9; j_gene: TRBJ1-5; len: 13
CDR3aa: ASSLRGTEFYGYT; v_gene: TRBV7-9; j_gene: TRBJ1-2; len: 13
CDR3aa: ASGDRVHTGELF; v_gene: TRBV7-8; j_gene: TRBJ2-2; len: 12
CDR3aa: ASSFVESNYGYT; v_gene: TRBV28; j_gene: TRBJ1-2; len: 12
CDR3aa: ASSPRTSGLDTQY; v_gene: TRBV7-6; j_gene: TRBJ2-3; len: 13
CDR3aa: ASSQWTGAYTEAF; v_gene: TRBV14; j_gene: TRBJ1-1; len: 13
CDR3aa: ASSETGLFSYEQY; v_gene: TRBV2; j_gene: TRBJ2-7; len: 13
CDR3aa: ASSDSGRGSNEQF; v_gene: TRBV6-4; j_gene: TRBJ2-1; len: 13
CDR3aa: ASRTTGSNNQPQH; v_gene: TRBV6-5; j_gene: TRBJ1-5; len: 13
CDR3aa: ASSQDSWDFNYGYT; v_gene: TRBV4-1; j_gene: TRBJ1-2; len: 14
CDR3aa: ASSHSGGETQY; v_gene: TRBV3-1/TRBV3-2; j_gene: TRBJ2-5; len: 11
CDR3aa: ASSLGQGVGEQY; v_gene: TRBV5-5; j_gene: TRBJ2-7; len: 12
CDR3aa: ASSLSWTGNTEAF; v_gene: TRBV27; j_gene: TRBJ1-1; len: 13
CDR3aa: ASSLALRDYGYT; v_gene: TRBV7-8; j_gene: TRBJ1-2; len: 12
CDR3aa: ASSHGETQY; v_gene: TRBV4-1; j_gene: TRBJ2-5; len: 9
CDR3aa: ASSWGEMVFVYGYT; v_gene: TRBV5-6; j_gene: TRBJ1-2; len: 14
CDR3aa: ASSPLAYGSYEQY; v_gene: TRBV18; j_gene: TRBJ2-7; len: 13
CDR3aa: ASSLNGASPLH; v_gene: TRBV6-5; j_gene: TRBJ1-6; len: 11
CDR3aa: ASSQGTGAINTEAF; v_gene: TRBV7-2; j_gene: TRBJ1-1; len: 14
CDR3aa: ASSYPGGVTKNIQY; v_gene: TRBV28; j_gene: TRBJ2-4; len: 14
CDR3aa: ASSFSVGITYEQY; v_gene: TRBV6-5; j_gene: TRBJ2-7; len: 13
CDR3aa: ASSLASDWGWGDEQY; v_gene: TRBV7-9; j_gene: TRBJ2-7; len: 15
CDR3aa: ASSFNNFRETQY; v_gene: TRBV7-8; j_gene: TRBJ2-5; len: 12
CDR3aa: ASSQAGGGHGEQY; v_gene: TRBV3-1/TRBV3-2; j_gene: TRBJ2-7; len: 13
CDR3aa: ASSVVAGPLSGNTIY; v_gene: TRBV9; j_gene: TRBJ1-3; len: 15
CDR3aa: ASSLVPETNEKLF; v_gene: TRBV7-2; j_gene: TRBJ1-4; len: 13
CDR3aa: ASSPRDRVELF; v_gene: TRBV7-9; j_gene: TRBJ1-4; len: 11
CDR3aa: ASSPGGPYEQY; v_gene: TRBV5-4; j_gene: TRBJ2-7; len: 11
CDR3aa: ASSQRLAGPSYNEQF; v_gene: TRBV4-1; j_gene: TRBJ2-1; len: 15
CDR3aa: ASSFNGGSGYQETQY; v_gene: TRBV27; j_gene: TRBJ2-5; len: 15
CDR3aa: ASSETGSDTQY; v_gene: TRBV6-1; j_gene: TRBJ2-3; len: 11
CDR3aa: SVEVLGGNTEAF; v_gene: TRBV29-1; j_gene: TRBJ1-1; len: 12
CDR3aa: ASSQEGGAGAKQY; v_gene: TRBV4-3; j_gene: TRBJ2-7; len: 13
CDR3aa: ASREAAKGQETQY; v_gene: TRBV5-1; j_gene: TRBJ2-5; len: 13
CDR3aa: ASSLGAISTDTQY; v_gene: TRBV7-2; j_gene: TRBJ2-3; len: 13
CDR3aa: SVLDRDFEKLF; v_gene: TRBV29-1; j_gene: TRBJ1-4; len: 11
CDR3aa: AIRPGQGKDENTEAF; v_gene: TRBV10-3; j_gene: TRBJ1-1; len: 15
CDR3aa: AISAQGQRDTQY; v_gene: TRBV10-3; j_gene: TRBJ2-3; len: 12
CDR3aa: ASSLALSYNSPLH; v_gene: TRBV28; j_gene: TRBJ1-6; len: 13
CDR3aa: ASSPRGLSTEAF; v_gene: TRBV18; j_gene: TRBJ1-1; len: 12
CDR3aa: ASSGGLATDGELF; v_gene: TRBV9; j_gene: TRBJ2-2; len: 13
CDR3aa: ASSQDRNYGYT; v_gene: TRBV9; j_gene: TRBJ1-2; len: 11
CDR3aa: ASSSRFSLTDTIY; v_gene: TRBV6-6; j_gene: TRBJ1-3; len: 13
CDR3aa: ASSSGQGALGNTIY; v_gene: TRBV27; j_gene: TRBJ1-3; len: 14